Following are 5 T cell receptor beta chains from one sample sequenced in a study of blood T cells in healthy people across ages. A second PCR of 7 to 11 cycles used a sample-barcoded 5' primer and a J-beta primer mix. In TCRdb, the 5' RACE reads were re-called with MiXCR into one record per CDR3 protein. The sample shows fewer than 900,000 distinct CDR3 sequences, more than 40% of them seen only once. Specimen: blood. These receptors came from a woman aged 60-75 years in good health.

This clonotype has ten or more counts. V usage is TRBV5-1 and J usage is TRBJ1-6, with D perhaps TRBD1 (5 bases). Germline loops: CDR1 SGHRS, CDR2 YFSETQ. The germline V and J ends were trimmed by 3 bases and 12 bases, with 16 bases remaining between them. The CDR3 runs to 14 residues. CDR3 sequence (DNA): TGCGCCAGCAGCTCCACGGACGGGACCGTACCCCTCCACTTT. Its translation: CASSSTDGTVPLHF.

This clonotype has more than one count but fewer than ten. The CDR3, as DNA: TGCAGTGCTAGACATAGCAATCAGCCCCAGCATTTT. Protein: CSARHSNQPQHF. The chain is built from TRBV20-1 and TRBJ1-5; no clear D gene. CDR1 is DFQATT and CDR2 is SNEGSKA in the germline V gene (reference sequence). Deletions cut 2 bases from V and 0 bases from J, with 2 bases between. The CDR3 is 12 residues long.

This clonotype was seen a few times. For the CDR3, the DNA is TGTGCCAGCAGCCGAGAATGGGAAAATTCACCCCTCCACTTT. Translating it yields CASSREWENSPLHF. This chain links TRBV28 with TRBJ1-6; D unresolved. Trimming cost V 6 bases and J 7 bases, with 13 bases left between them. The CDR3 contains 14 residues. Germline CDR1 reads MDHEN; CDR2 reads SYDVKM.

This clonotype was observed a handful of times. This chain uses TRBV6-2 or TRBV6-3 with TRBJ2-1; 11 bases are shared with TRBD2. CDR3 size: 17 residues. With V trimmed by 0 bases and J by 7 bases, 8 bases remained unmatched. Germline V gives CDR1 MNHEY, CDR2 SVGEGT. This CDR3 is CASSYSILLAGGNEQFF. DNA for the CDR3: TGTGCCAGCAGTTACTCGATATTGCTAGCGGGAGGAAATGAGCAGTTCTTC.

The V and J genes are TRBV21-1 and TRBJ2-5; the D call of TRBD1 is as the table states it, not checked on the DNA. The J call is doubtful: the DNA matches TRBJ2-7 better. TRBV21-1 is a pseudogene locus. This CDR3 is 21 amino acids long. This chain's CDR3 is CASSNRDRVIIIHPIQYEQYF. The CDR3 region has the DNA TGTGCCAGCAGCAACCGGGACAGGGTCATCATTATCCATCCAATACAATACGAGCAGTACTTC.